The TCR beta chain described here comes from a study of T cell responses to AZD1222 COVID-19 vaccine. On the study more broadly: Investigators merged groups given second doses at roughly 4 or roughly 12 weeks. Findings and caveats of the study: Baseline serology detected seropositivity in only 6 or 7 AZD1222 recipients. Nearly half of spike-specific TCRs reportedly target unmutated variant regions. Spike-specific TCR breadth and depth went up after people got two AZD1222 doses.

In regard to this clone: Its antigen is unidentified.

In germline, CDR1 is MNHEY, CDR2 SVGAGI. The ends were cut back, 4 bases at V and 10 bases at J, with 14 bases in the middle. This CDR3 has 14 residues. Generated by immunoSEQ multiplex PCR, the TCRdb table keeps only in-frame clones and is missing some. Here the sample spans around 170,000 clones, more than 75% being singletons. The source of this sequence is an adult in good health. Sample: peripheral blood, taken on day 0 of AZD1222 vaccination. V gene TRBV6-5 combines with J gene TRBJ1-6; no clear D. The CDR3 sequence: CASSLTRPDSPLHF. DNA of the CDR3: TGTGCCAGCAGTTTGACCCGGCCCGACTCACCCCTCCACTTT.